Each of the 32 T cell receptor beta chains below was sequenced from the same sample in a study of T cell responses to AZD1222 COVID-19 vaccine. Data came from immunoSEQ multiplex PCR; TCRdb stores just in-frame clones and leaves some out. The top ten hold about 8.5% of the sample, which has 95,000 to 150,000 clones, 80% to 90% seen once. This sample comprised peripheral blood, obtained on day 0 of AZD1222 vaccination. Receptors were obtained from an adult in good health.

The chain has TRBV7-3 and TRBJ1-6; 9 nucleotides match TRBD1. Looked up from germline, CDR1 is SGHTA and CDR2 is FQGTGA. Losses at the gene ends were 5 bases for V and 7 bases for J; bases not matched to a gene: 6. The CDR3 extends over 15 amino acids. The CDR3 region is CASSVDRGFNSPLHF. In nucleotides, the CDR3 is TGTGCCAGCAGCGTTGACAGGGGGTTCAATTCACCCCTCCACTTT.

This clone was seen only a few times. The chain is built from TRBV24-1 and TRBJ1-3; D is unclear. Between the trimmed V and J ends, which lost 0 bases and 0 bases, there was a span of 14 bases. Germline assignment: CDR1 KGHDR and CDR2 SFDVKD. The length of the CDR3 is 18 residues. CDR3 in amino acids: CATSDLKPPGTSGNTIYF. The CDR3 region has the DNA TGTGCCACCAGTGATTTGAAGCCCCCAGGAACCTCTGGAAACACCATATATTTT.

The rearrangement joins TRBV30 to TRBJ2-5; 10 nucleotides align to TRBD2. The CDR3 contains 14 residues. Germline V gene sequence: CDR1 GTSNPN, CDR2 SVGIG (reference sequence). The ends lost 1 base at V and 5 bases at J; junction bases unmatched: 4. The CDR3 loop is CAWSGLAGAETQYF. DNA of the CDR3: TGTGCCTGGAGTGGGCTAGCGGGAGCCGAGACCCAGTACTTC. Full variable domain (outside the CDR3, taken from reference TRBV30 and TRBJ2-5): SQTIHQWPATLVQPVGSPLSLECTVEGTSNPNLYWYRQAAGRGLQLLFYSVGIGQISSEVPQNLSASRPQDRQFILSSKKLLLSDSGFYLCAWSGLAGAETQYFGPGTRLLVL.

The CDR3 nucleotides are TGTGCCAGCAGCACCCGAGGGGACAGTAGCACAGATACGCAGTATTTT. This encodes CASSTRGDSSTDTQYF. The chain links TRBV5-6 to TRBJ2-3; 7 nucleotides agree with TRBD1. J was trimmed by 0 bases and V by 4 bases; bases with no gene match: 8. The germline CDR1 and CDR2 sequences are SGHDT and YYEEEE. The CDR3 covers 16 residues.

This chain uses TRBV4-2 with TRBJ2-7; 12 nucleotides line up with TRBD2. Germline CDR1 LGHNA, CDR2 YNFKEQ. The CDR3 is made up of 15 amino acids. V lost 4 bases to trimming and J lost 7 bases; unmatched junction nucleotides: 8. The CDR3 region has the DNA TGTGCCAGCAGCCCAGGTATAGGACTAGCGGGAGAGCAGTACTTC. This gives the protein CASSPGIGLAGEQYF.

The rearrangement uses TRBV30 and TRBJ2-7; D perhaps matches TRBD2 (6 bases). There are 15 residues in the CDR3. V was shortened by 4 bases and J by 2 bases, with 18 bases between the two germline ends. Germline values: CDR1 GTSNPN, CDR2 SVGIG (reference sequence). CDR3 protein: CAWTQSGSNTYEQYF. Written as DNA, the CDR3 is TGTGCCTGGACGCAGAGCGGGTCAAACACCTACGAGCAGTACTTC.

This chain links TRBV19 with TRBJ1-1; no clear D gene. Germline CDR1 is LNHDA and CDR2 is SQIVND (reference sequence). This CDR3 has 14 amino acids. Trimming pared 3 bases from V and 2 bases from J, leaving 10 bases between. This CDR3 is CASSIRTYNTEAFF. Written as DNA, the CDR3 is TGTGCCAGTAGTATTAGGACTTATAACACTGAAGCTTTCTTT.

The CDR3 sequence: CASSLNLADTQYF. In DNA, the CDR3 is TGTGCCAGCAGCTTAAATCTGGCAGATACGCAGTATTTT. V usage is TRBV7-6 and J usage is TRBJ2-3; D not certain. Germline values: CDR1 SGHVS, CDR2 FNYEAQ. V was trimmed by 2 bases and J by 4 bases, leaving 7 bases between them. The CDR3 runs to 13 residues.

The rearrangement joins TRBV19 to TRBJ2-1; the D call may be TRBD1 or TRBD2 (5 bases each). CDR1 is LNHDA, CDR2 SQIVND, per germline (reference sequence). Trimming cost V 7 bases and J 5 bases, with 12 bases left between them. The CDR3 consists of 13 residues. CDR3 in DNA: TGTGCCAGTAAGGGACGGTGGGACAATGAGCAGTTCTTC. Amino acids: CASKGRWDNEQFF.

J is TRBJ2-6 and V is TRBV28; the D is unclear. The CDR3 consists of 14 residues. Germline lookup yields CDR1 MDHEN and CDR2 SYDVKM. Trimming left V 5 bases short and J 4 bases short, with 9 bases between. The CDR3 coding sequence is TGTGCCAGCAGTAGGGCGGTAGGGGCCAACGTCCTGACTTTC. Residues: CASSRAVGANVLTF.

The chain combines TRBV19 with TRBJ2-7; possibly TRBD2 for D (6 bases). Trimming removed 3 bases from V and 5 bases from J, with 17 bases in between. CDR1 and CDR2 (germline): LNHDA, SQIVND (reference sequence). This CDR3 is 15 amino acids long. The DNA for the CDR3 is TGTGCCAGTAGTATCATGGGCGGGACCGATAACGAGCAGTACTTC. This gives the protein CASSIMGGTDNEQYF. Complete variable domain (other parts from reference TRBV19 and TRBJ2-7): DGGITQSPKYLFRKEGQNVTLSCEQNLNHDAMYWYRQDPGQGLRLIYYSQIVNDFQKGDIAEGYSVSREKKESFPLTVTSAQKNPTAFYLCASSIMGGTDNEQYFGPGTRLTVT.

J is TRBJ1-5 and V is TRBV30; the D is unclear. The CDR3 loop spans 13 amino acids. Germline V gene lookup returns CDR1 GTSNPN and CDR2 SVGIG (reference sequence). V lost 4 bases, J lost 0 bases, and 7 bases lay in between. The CDR3 is CAWNLASNQPQHF. CDR3 DNA sequence: TGTGCCTGGAATCTAGCTAGCAATCAGCCCCAGCATTTT.

This sequence joins TRBV27 and TRBJ2-5; 7 bases fit TRBD1. Per the germline V gene, CDR1 is MNHEY and CDR2 is SMNVEV (reference sequence). There are 13 residues in the CDR3. J was trimmed by 3 bases and V by 5 bases; bases with no gene match: 3. CDR3 bases: TGTGCCAGCAGTCCCGGGACAGAAGAGACCCAGTACTTC. It translates to CASSPGTEETQYF.

This clone was seen only once. The chain uses TRBV30 and TRBJ1-2; 8 bases fit TRBD1. With V trimmed by 2 bases and J by 4 bases, 6 bases remained unmatched. CDR1 is GTSNPN, CDR2 SVGIG, per germline (reference sequence). The CDR3 spans 14 residues. CDR3 region: CAWSRTGSGYGYTF. The DNA for the CDR3 is TGTGCCTGGAGTCGGACAGGGTCGGGCTATGGCTACACCTTC.

DNA of the CDR3: TGTGCCAGTAGTATTGCGCCCCTATACGGTCAAGGTGAAAAACTGTTTTTT. Encoded protein: CASSIAPLYGQGEKLFF. V usage is TRBV19 and J usage is TRBJ1-4; D unresolved. Germline V gives CDR1 LNHDA, CDR2 SQIVND (reference sequence). V was trimmed by 3 bases and J by 7 bases, leaving 21 bases between them. CDR3 length: 17 residues.

The chain combines TRBV10-3 with TRBJ2-3, with 10 bases fitting TRBD2. CDR3 length: 18 residues. The germline V gene has CDR1 ENHRY and CDR2 SYGVKD. V shed 2 bases and J 5 bases; nucleotides not matched to a gene: 13. The CDR3 DNA reads as TGTGCCATCAGTGAGGGGGACAAGCGGGAGGGCCATTTAGATACGCAGTATTTT. This translates into CAISEGDKREGHLDTQYF.

The chain recombines TRBV12-3 or TRBV12-4 with TRBJ1-2, with no clear D. This CDR3 has 13 residues. The V end was cut by 5 bases, the J end by 1 base, with 8 bases between. DNA for the CDR3: TGTGCCAGCAGTCTAGGCGATAACTATGGCTACACCTTC. This translates into CASSLGDNYGYTF.

V and J are TRBV28 and TRBJ2-7; 8 bases map to TRBD1. CDR3 size: 13 residues. Per the germline V gene, CDR1 is MDHEN and CDR2 is SYDVKM. Trimming at V came to 4 bases and at J to 4 bases, leaving 3 bases not matched to a gene. The CDR3 protein is CASSSGGLYEQYF. CDR3 DNA: TGTGCCAGCAGTTCAGGGGGCCTGTACGAGCAGTACTTC.

The CDR3 sequence: CASSYQVDQPQHF. The CDR3 DNA reads TGTGCCAGCAGTTATCAGGTCGATCAGCCCCAGCATTTT. The chain recombines TRBV6-5 with TRBJ1-5; D gene unclear. V was shortened by 3 bases and J by 5 bases, with 8 bases between the two germline ends. The CDR3 runs to 13 residues. CDR1 is MNHEY and CDR2 is SVGAGI in the germline V gene.

This chain connects TRBV14 to TRBJ2-7; TRBD2 matches at 10 bases. This CDR3 has 15 residues. V shed 1 base and J 7 bases; nucleotides not matched to a gene: 7. Germline V gene sequence: CDR1 SGHDN, CDR2 FVKESK. The CDR3 here is CASSQVGLASTEQYF. The CDR3 DNA follows: TGTGCCAGCAGCCAAGTGGGACTAGCGTCGACGGAGCAGTACTTC.

The chain joins TRBV5-4 to TRBJ2-5, with D possibly matching TRBD1 (8 bases). Germline V gene lookup returns CDR1 SGHNT and CDR2 YYREEE (reference sequence). The CDR3 length is 14 residues. With 3 bases removed from V and 4 bases from J, the gap between germline ends came to 13 bases. The CDR3 nucleotides read TGTGCCAGCAGCTCGACAGGGGAGGGAGAGACCCAGTACTTC. Its translation: CASSSTGEGETQYF.

V and J are TRBV4-2 and TRBJ1-1; D is unclear. Germline CDR1 reads LGHNA; CDR2 reads YNFKEQ. The germline V and J ends were trimmed by 1 base and 1 base, with 13 bases remaining between them. The CDR3 contains 16 residues. The DNA for the CDR3 is TGTGCCAGCAGCCAAGTAGTCCAGGCGGGGAACACTGAAGCTTTCTTT. This codes for CASSQVVQAGNTEAFF.

This clone was seen a few times. The V and J genes are TRBV11-3 and TRBJ1-1, with 10 bases lining up with TRBD1. This CDR3 is 13 amino acids long. The germline V gene encodes CDR1 SGHNT and CDR2 YENEEA. The V and J ends lost 0 bases and 10 bases, in that order; junction bases with no gene match: 2. In nucleotides, the CDR3 is TGTGCCAGCAGCTTAGACCGGGACAGGGGAGCTTTCTTT. Its translation is CASSLDRDRGAFF.

This chain connects TRBV7-6 to TRBJ2-7; 8 bases are a match to TRBD1. CDR3 length: 12 amino acids. Germline CDR1 is SGHVS and CDR2 is FNYEAQ. The junction had 7 bases not matched to a gene; V was cut back by 5 bases and J by 10 bases. CDR3 residues: CASSEQGVVQYF. The DNA of the CDR3 is TGTGCCAGCAGCGAACAGGGGGTTGTTCAGTACTTC.

This clone was seen a handful of times. The chain carries TRBV4-2 and TRBJ2-1, with TRBD2 as a possible D gene (6 bases). Deletions cut 2 bases from V and 0 bases from J, with 11 bases between. There are 16 residues in the CDR3. The germline V gene encodes CDR1 LGHNA and CDR2 YNFKEQ. CDR3 sequence reads: CASSQKWGDSYNEQFF. Here the CDR3 DNA reads TGTGCCAGCAGCCAAAAGTGGGGGGACTCCTACAATGAGCAGTTCTTC.

This clone appeared once. This chain uses TRBV28 with TRBJ2-3; D is ambiguous. V gave up 2 bases and J gave up 6 bases, with 12 bases separating them. Germline V gene data show CDR1 as MDHEN and CDR2 as SYDVKM. The CDR3 is 14 residues long. The CDR3 DNA reads TGTGCCAGCAGTTTAAATAGTATTCCGGATACGCAGTATTTT. Translation gives CASSLNSIPDTQYF. Combining the CDR3 with reference TRBV28 and TRBJ2-3 gives the whole variable domain DVKVTQSSRYLVKRTGEKVFLECVQDMDHENMFWYRQDPGLGLRLIYFSYDVKMKEKGDIPEGYSVSREKKERFSLILESASTNQTSMYLCASSLNSIPDTQYFGPGTRLTVL.

The gene calls are TRBV7-2 and TRBJ1-2, with a possible D match to TRBD1 (5 bases). The CDR3 contains 14 residues. Trimming took off 1 base at V and 6 bases at J, with 12 bases between the two ends. The germline V gene encodes CDR1 SGHTA and CDR2 FQGNSA. This chain's CDR3 is CASSLGGRVDGYTF. Here the CDR3 DNA reads TGTGCCAGCAGCTTAGGGGGCAGGGTAGATGGCTACACCTTC. Supplemented by reference TRBV7-2 and TRBJ1-2, the full variable domain reads GAGVSQSPSNKVTEKGKDVELRCDPISGHTALYWYRQSLGQGLEFLIYFQGNSAPDKSGLPSDRFSAERTGGSVSTLTIQRTQQEDSAVYLCASSLGGRVDGYTFGSGTRLTVV.

This clone was observed a few times. This chain's CDR3 is CARVGSGSYEQYF. The CDR3 DNA reads TGTGCCAGGGTTGGTAGCGGGTCCTACGAGCAGTACTTC. The rearrangement uses TRBV2 and TRBJ2-7; 7 nucleotides match TRBD2. J was trimmed by 1 base and V by 9 bases; bases with no gene match: 6. This CDR3 is 13 amino acids long. Germline CDR1 is SNHLY and CDR2 is FYNNEI.

The rearrangement joins TRBV7-9 to TRBJ2-7; D is possibly TRBD1 (6 bases). CDR1 and CDR2 (germline): SEHNR, FQNEAQ (reference sequence). This CDR3 is built from 14 residues. The germline V and J ends were trimmed by 5 bases and 2 bases, with 13 bases remaining between them. The CDR3 nucleotides read TGTGCCAGCAGCGGGCCGACAGGAACCTACGAGCAGTACTTC. Translation gives CASSGPTGTYEQYF.

The chain combines TRBV25-1 with TRBJ1-2, with 7 bases identical to TRBD1. This CDR3 contains 15 residues. Germline lookup yields CDR1 MGHDK and CDR2 SYGVNS. V dropped 8 bases and J dropped 7; count of bases not matched to a gene: 16. Here the CDR3 reads CASSPNDRVMLGYTF. The CDR3 bases are TGTGCCAGCTCCCCAAATGACAGGGTAATGCTTGGCTACACCTTC.

The chain is built from TRBV7-7 and TRBJ1-1, with a weak D call TRBD1 (6 bases). Trimming left V 6 bases short and J 0 bases short, with 8 bases between. Looked up from germline, CDR1 is SSHAT and CDR2 is FNYEAQ (reference sequence). This CDR3 spans 13 amino acids. This CDR3 reads CASSTGLNTEAFF. Here the CDR3 DNA reads TGTGCCAGCAGTACAGGGTTGAACACTGAAGCTTTCTTT.

V gene TRBV19 combines with J gene TRBJ2-6; D remains ambiguous. Germline-derived CDR1 and CDR2 are LNHDA and SQIVND (reference sequence). V gave up 7 bases and J gave up 4 bases, with 17 bases separating them. The CDR3 length is 16 residues. The CDR3 DNA reads as TGTGCCAGTACTAACATAGGGCCCACCGGGGCCAACGTCCTGACTTTC. Its protein is CASTNIGPTGANVLTF.